In its sample, the clone carrying this TCR beta chain was seen many times. Its antigen is as yet unknown. The trim removed 6 bases at V and 4 bases at J, leaving 5 bases unmatched. Germline values: CDR1 SNHLY, CDR2 FYNNEI. This CDR3 region has 14 residues. Patients were all untreated before their thyroid surgery. These data belong to a study of metastatic and nonmetastatic thyroid tumors. Study-wide points: It was reported that TCR beta diversity was significantly higher in malignant thyroid tumors than benign nodules, in blood and tumor.

With MiXCR, TCRdb called clones anew from the PCR reads. Among about 12,000 clones, 12% were seen once, and the ten largest hold less than 35%. Source material: blood. This TCR came from a female donor with papillary thyroid cancer or a benign thyroid nodule (not recorded which). Some clones in this sample may be carry-over from other donors' samples. The gene calls are TRBV2 and TRBJ2-1; 8 bases are shared with TRBD2. DNA of the CDR3: TGTGCCAGCAGGCCGGGACTAGGGTACAATGAGCAGTTCTTC. This translates into CASRPGLGYNEQFF. Filled out from reference TRBV2 and TRBJ2-1, the complete variable domain reads EPEVTQTPSHQVTQMGQEVILRCVPISNHLYFYWYRQILGQKVEFLVSFYNNEISEKSEIFDDQFSVERPDGSNFTLKIRSTKLEDSAMYFCASRPGLGYNEQFFGPGTRLTVL.